The entry below describes one T cell receptor beta chain. It has no known antigen specificity. One junction end does not reproduce the germline sequence, and a read error may be involved. Enrolling through a virtual design, the prospective study's participants ranged in age from roughly 18 to 100 years and lived across about two dozen United States geographic areas. Cohort assignment in the prospective study relied on participant-reported clinical history from a screening survey and a study questionnaire. In the prospective study, mobile phlebotomists collected whole blood, serum and a nasopharyngeal or oropharyngeal swab from each participant. Prospective study participants could optionally give additional blood draws and questionnaires over a roughly two-month period. Before DNA extraction, blood samples from the prospective study were shipped at room temperature or frozen. TCRbeta CDR3 regions were amplified from genomic DNA by means of the immunoSEQ Assay, a bias-controlled multiplex PCR. Per the original workflow: Nucleated cell counts per sample were estimated from amplification of reference gene primers within the assay. Sequence reads were collapsed and filtered to measure the absolute abundance of every unique TCRbeta CDR3 rearrangement. For each sample, productive Simpson clonality was calculated as the square root of Simpson's diversity index across productive rearrangements. TCRdb took over this immuneACCESS table, retaining in-frame rearrangements with V and J assigned. Such tables are incomplete; in checked studies, under half of the missing clones stem from an unresolved V gene, and the remainder is unexplained. Clone size and V and J calls were adopted from that table, with D and trimming inferred from the DNA. The sample includes 400,000 or so clones, with roughly 90% observed a single time. The top ten constitute approximately 2.1% of the sample.

The data were taken from a study of blood T cell repertoires in COVID-19 (dated by TCRdb to the early 2020s). Concerning the study at large: Samples covering the acute and convalescent phases of COVID-19 were provided by collaborators in the United States, Italy and Spain. The prospective study material was composed of cDNA or gDNA derived from T cells, B-cell-depleted T cells, or PBMCs. Deeply sampled blood TCRbeta repertoires from subjects exposed to, actively infected with, or recovered from COVID-19 were included in the dataset. The repertoires were made available in a free public database intended to serve as a resource for research on the immune response to SARS-CoV-2. The samples were drawn from the first 160 participants of the ongoing ImmuneRACE study and from some 1,300 subjects provided by 6 global collaborators. The sample metadata nearly always contained a de-identified subject ID, COVID-19 status, age in years and sex. HLA class I and class II types, where available, came from metadata supplied by the sample provider rather than from assay-based typing.

CDR1 and CDR2 are read off the germline V gene as MGHRA and YSYEKL. The CDR3 sequence holds 16 residues, the cysteine and phenylalanine included. Kept here is only the CDR3 DNA, which spans 48 bases and is read in frame from base 1. General findings and caveats noted by the study authors: The amount of clinical and demographic metadata varied by source and participant and was provided uncurated.

The chain is assembled from TRBV4-1 and TRBJ1-1, with the D gene call left open. Source material: PBMCs or T cells enriched from blood (not recorded which). This receptor was identified in a middle-aged woman with acute COVID-19. The CDR3 region reads CASSQDPGVANSEAFF. At the DNA level, the sequence is TGCGCCAGCAGCCAAGATCCGGGAGTGGCGAACTCTGAAGCTTTCTTT.